This T cell receptor (beta chain) was sequenced during a study of cytomegalovirus exposure and HLA in healthy donors. Study-level results: Reportedly, fewer N-insertions than the 666-donor mean appeared in an Asian-associated ancestry cluster in a later analysis. Overall, approximately 150 TCR beta chains were annotated as cytomegalovirus-associated. It was likely that a cluster of highly shared sequence variants was a sequencing artifact. A later analysis, which compared TCR beta chains of equal frequency, found the HLA-associated ones more clonally expanded.

J gave up 8 bases and V 1 base, and 8 bases lay outside the gene matches. The CDR3 has 14 residues. Germline loops: CDR1 GTSNPN, CDR2 SVGIG (reference sequence). On this clone: The antigen remains unidentified.

Primers for the PCR totalled 60 Vbeta and 13 Jbeta. Data came from immunoSEQ multiplex PCR; TCRdb stores just in-frame clones and leaves some out. Among around 200,000 clones listed, around 80% were seen once. This TCR was sampled from a woman in her thirties in good health and CMV-seropositive. The sequenced material came from PBMCs. The chain joins TRBV30 to TRBJ2-1, with 7 bases matching TRBD1. The CDR3 reads CAWSDLQGWYEQFF. As DNA, the CDR3 is TGTGCCTGGAGTGATTTACAGGGGTGGTATGAGCAGTTCTTC.